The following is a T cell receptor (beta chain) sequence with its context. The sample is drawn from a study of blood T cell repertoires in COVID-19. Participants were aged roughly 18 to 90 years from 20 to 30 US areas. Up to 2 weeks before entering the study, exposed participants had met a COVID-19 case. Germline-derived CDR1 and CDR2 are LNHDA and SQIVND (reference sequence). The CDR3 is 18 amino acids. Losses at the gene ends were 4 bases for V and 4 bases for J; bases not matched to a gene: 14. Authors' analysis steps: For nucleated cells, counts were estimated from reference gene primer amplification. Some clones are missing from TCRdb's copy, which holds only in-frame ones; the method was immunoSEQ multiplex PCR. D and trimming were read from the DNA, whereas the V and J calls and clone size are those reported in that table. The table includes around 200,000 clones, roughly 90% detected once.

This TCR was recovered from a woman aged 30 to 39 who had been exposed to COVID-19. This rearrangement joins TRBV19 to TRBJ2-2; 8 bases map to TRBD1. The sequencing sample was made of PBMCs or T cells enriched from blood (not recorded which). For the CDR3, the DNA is TGTGCCAGTAGTACTAAACTAGTTCGGGACAGGTCCACCGGGGAGCTGTTTTTT. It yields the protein CASSTKLVRDRSTGELFF.